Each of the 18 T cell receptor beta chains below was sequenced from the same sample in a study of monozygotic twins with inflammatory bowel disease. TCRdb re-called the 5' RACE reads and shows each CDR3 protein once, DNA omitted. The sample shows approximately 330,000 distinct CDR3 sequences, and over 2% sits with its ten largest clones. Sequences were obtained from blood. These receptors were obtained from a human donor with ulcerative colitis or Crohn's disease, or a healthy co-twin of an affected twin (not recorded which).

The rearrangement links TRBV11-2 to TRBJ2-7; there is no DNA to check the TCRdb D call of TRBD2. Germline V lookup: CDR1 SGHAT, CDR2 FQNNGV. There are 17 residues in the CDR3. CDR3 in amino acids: CASSLDRSGPAGYEQYF.

This chain's CDR3 is CASSLETSGGPKSF. J is TRBJ2-5 and V is TRBV12-3 or TRBV12-4; no DNA is available, so the TRBD2 call from TCRdb remains unchecked. This CDR3 contains 14 residues.

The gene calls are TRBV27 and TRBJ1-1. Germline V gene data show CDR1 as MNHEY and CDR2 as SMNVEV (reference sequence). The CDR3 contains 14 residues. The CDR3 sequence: CASSLSDANTEAFF.

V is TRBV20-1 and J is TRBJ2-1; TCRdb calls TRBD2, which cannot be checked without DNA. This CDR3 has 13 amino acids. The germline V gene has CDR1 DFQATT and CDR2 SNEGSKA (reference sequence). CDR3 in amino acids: CSADGLAGSEQFF.

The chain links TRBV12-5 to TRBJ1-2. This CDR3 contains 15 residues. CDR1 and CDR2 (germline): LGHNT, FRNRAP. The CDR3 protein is CASGQTRGPNYGYTF.

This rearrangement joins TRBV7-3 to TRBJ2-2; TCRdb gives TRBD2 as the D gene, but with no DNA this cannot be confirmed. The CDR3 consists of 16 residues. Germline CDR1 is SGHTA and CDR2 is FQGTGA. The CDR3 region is CASSSSSGRIPGELFF.

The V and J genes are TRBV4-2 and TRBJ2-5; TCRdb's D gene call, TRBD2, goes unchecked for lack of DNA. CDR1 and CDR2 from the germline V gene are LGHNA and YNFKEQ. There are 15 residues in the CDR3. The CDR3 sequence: CASSLSGRQQETQYF.

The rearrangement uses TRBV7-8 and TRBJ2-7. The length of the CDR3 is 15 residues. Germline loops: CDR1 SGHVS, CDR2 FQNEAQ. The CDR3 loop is CASSLYKGSSYEQYF.

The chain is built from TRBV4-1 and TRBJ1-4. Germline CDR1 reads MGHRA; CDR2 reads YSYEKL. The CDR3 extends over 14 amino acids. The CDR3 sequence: CASSQGGGREKLFF.

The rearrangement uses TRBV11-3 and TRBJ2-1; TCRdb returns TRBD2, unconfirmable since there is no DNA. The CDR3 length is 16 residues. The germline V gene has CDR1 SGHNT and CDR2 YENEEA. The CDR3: CASSLEGPGGVNEQFF.

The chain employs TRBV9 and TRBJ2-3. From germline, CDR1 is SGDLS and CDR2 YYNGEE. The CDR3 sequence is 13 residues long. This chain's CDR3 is CASSVGVTDTQYF.

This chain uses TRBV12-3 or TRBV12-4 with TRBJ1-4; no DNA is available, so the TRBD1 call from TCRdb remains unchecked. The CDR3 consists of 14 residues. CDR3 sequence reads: CATRLDRGPEKLFF.

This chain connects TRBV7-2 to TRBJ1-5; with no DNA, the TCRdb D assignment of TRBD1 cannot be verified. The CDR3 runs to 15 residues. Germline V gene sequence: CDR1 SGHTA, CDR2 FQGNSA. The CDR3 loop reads CASSLWPQGWLPQHF. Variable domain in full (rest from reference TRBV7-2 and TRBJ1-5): GAGVSQSPSNKVTEKGKDVELRCDPISGHTALYWYRQSLGQGLEFLIYFQGNSAPDKSGLPSDRFSAERTGGSVSTLTIQRTQQEDSAVYLCASSLWPQGWLPQHFGDGTRLSIL.

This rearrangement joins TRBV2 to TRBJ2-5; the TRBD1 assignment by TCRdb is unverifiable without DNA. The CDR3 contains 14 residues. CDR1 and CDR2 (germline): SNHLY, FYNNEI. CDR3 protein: CASSRQGEGETQYF. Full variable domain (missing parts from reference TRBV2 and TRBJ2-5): EPEVTQTPSHQVTQMGQEVILRCVPISNHLYFYWYRQILGQKVEFLVSFYNNEISEKSEIFDDQFSVERPDGSNFTLKIRSTKLEDSAMYFCASSRQGEGETQYFGPGTRLLVL.

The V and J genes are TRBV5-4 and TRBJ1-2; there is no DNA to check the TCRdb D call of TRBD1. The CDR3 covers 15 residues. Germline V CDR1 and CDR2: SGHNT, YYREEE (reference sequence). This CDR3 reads CASSFRDRENYGYTF. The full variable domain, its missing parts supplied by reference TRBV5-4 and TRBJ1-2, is ETGVTQSPTHLIKTRGQQVTLRCSSQSGHNTVSWYQQALGQGPQFIFQYYREEENGRGNFPPRFSGLQFPNYSSELNVNALELDDSALYLCASSFRDRENYGYTFGSGTRLTVV.

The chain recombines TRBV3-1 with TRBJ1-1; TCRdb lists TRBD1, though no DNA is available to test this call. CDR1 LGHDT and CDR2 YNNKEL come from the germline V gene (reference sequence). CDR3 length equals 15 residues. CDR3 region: CASSPSGTLSSEAFF.

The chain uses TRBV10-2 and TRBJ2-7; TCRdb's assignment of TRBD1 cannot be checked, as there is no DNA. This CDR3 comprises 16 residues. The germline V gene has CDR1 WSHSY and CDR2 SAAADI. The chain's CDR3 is CASSETGRALNYEQYF.

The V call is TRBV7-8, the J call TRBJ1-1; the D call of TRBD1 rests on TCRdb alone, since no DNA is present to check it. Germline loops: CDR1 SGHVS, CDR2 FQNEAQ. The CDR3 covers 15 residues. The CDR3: CASSQVSPWDTEAFF.